This is a list of T cell receptor beta chains from one sample in a study of T cell repertoires and HLA-DP antigens. Antigen specificity for these receptors is unknown. Here immunoSEQ multiplex PCR was the method, and the copy in TCRdb shows in-frame clones only, minus some. This sample yields 65,000 to 95,000 clones, of which 80% are seen a single time; 1.6% belongs to the top ten. Sequenced: CD4+ T cells from PBMCs. These receptor sequences come from a man aged 55 to 69 in good health and CMV-seronegative. Each CDR3 is given with its conserved first and last residue. D genes are given only for firm matches. Not every row has a clone size; where given, it reads once, few, many or a size class.

d_gene,j_gene,abundance,v_gene,CDR3nt,CDR3aa
TRBD1,TRBJ1-5,.,TRBV4-1,TGCGCCAGCAGCAGACAGGGAGGCAGCAATCAGCCCCAGCATTTT,CASSRQGGSNQPQHF
.,TRBJ2-3,.,TRBV5-1,TGCGCCAGCAGCCGGGACCGAACTTTAACAGATACGCAGTATTTT,CASSRDRTLTDTQYF
.,TRBJ1-3,.,TRBV6-1,TGTGCCAGCAGTGAATCAGGGACAGGAAACACCATATATTTT,CASSESGTGNTIYF
.,TRBJ1-6,.,TRBV11-2,TGTGCCAGCAGCTTAGGCCGGGGGGGAAATTCACCCCTCCACTTT,CASSLGRGGNSPLHF
.,TRBJ1-2,.,TRBV5-1,TGCGCCAGCAGCCCGGGAGGGGGGGCGCTTGGCTATGGCTACACCTTC,CASSPGGGALGYGYTF
TRBD1,TRBJ1-4,.,TRBV5-3,TGTGCCAGAAGCTTGGGAGGACAGGTTGAAAAACTGTTTTTT,CARSLGGQVEKLFF
.,TRBJ1-2,.,TRBV7-8,TGTGCCAGCAGCCCAAGCAGCCTCTATGGCTACACCTTC,CASSPSSLYGYTF
TRBD1,TRBJ2-3,.,TRBV5-8,TGTGCCAGCAGCTTGCCCGGGACAGGGGTTGCGGGGTCTCCCACAGATACGCAGTATTTT,CASSLPGTGVAGSPTDTQYF
TRBD1,TRBJ2-6,.,TRBV27,TGTGCCAGCAGCAGACAGGGGATGGGCTCTGGGGCCAACGTCCTGACTTTC,CASSRQGMGSGANVLTF
TRBD1,TRBJ1-6,once,TRBV7-2,TGTGCCAGCAGGTCACAGGGGGGAACCTATAATTCACCCCTCCACTTT,CASRSQGGTYNSPLHF
.,TRBJ1-4,.,TRBV5-5,TGTGCCAGCAGCTTGGTGGCCTCCCGAGGGGGTGAAAAACTGTTTTTT,CASSLVASRGGEKLFF
.,TRBJ1-1,.,TRBV27,TGTGCCAGCAGTTTTCTGGGGGAGAACACTGAAGCTTTCTTT,CASSFLGENTEAFF
TRBD2,TRBJ2-5,.,TRBV5-6,TGTGCCAGCAGTTCCCTAGCGGGGGAGACCCAGTACTTC,CASSSLAGETQYF
TRBD1,TRBJ1-6,.,TRBV18,TGTGCCAGCTCACCCGGACAGGGAGGTTCACCCCTCCACTTT,CASSPGQGGSPLHF
.,TRBJ1-2,.,TRBV6-1,TGTGCCAGCAGTGAAAACAGAGGGAATGGCTACACCTTC,CASSENRGNGYTF
TRBD1,TRBJ1-6,.,TRBV28,TGTGCCAGCAGCCTGACAGGGGGGAATTCACCCCTCCACTTT,CASSLTGGNSPLHF
TRBD2,TRBJ2-5,.,TRBV7-2,TGTGCCAGCAGCCGAACCGGGACTAGCGGGGACGGGGAGACCCAGTACTTC,CASSRTGTSGDGETQYF
.,TRBJ2-5,.,TRBV15,TGTGCCACCAGCAGAGATCCCGGAGAGACCCAGTACTTC,CATSRDPGETQYF
.,TRBJ1-5,.,TRBV28,TGTGCCAGCAGTTTTGTGAGCAATCAGCCCCAGCATTTT,CASSFVSNQPQHF
TRBD1,TRBJ1-6,.,TRBV9,TGTGCCAGCAGCGTTTGGGACAGGGTTAATTCACCCCTCCACTTT,CASSVWDRVNSPLHF
.,TRBJ2-3,.,TRBV5-4,TGTGCCAGCAGCTTGGAAGTGGGCACAGATACGCAGTATTTT,CASSLEVGTDTQYF
.,TRBJ2-5,.,TRBV7-2,TGTGCCAGCAGTCAAGAAGAGACCCAGTACTTC,CASSQEETQYF
TRBD2,TRBJ2-3,.,TRBV6-1,TGTGCCAGCAGTGAAGCGACTAGCCGTTCAAGAGATACGCAGTATTTT,CASSEATSRSRDTQYF
TRBD1,TRBJ2-1,.,TRBV5-1,TGCGCCAGCAGCTCGTCACAGGGGATCTCCTACAATGAGCAGTTCTTC,CASSSSQGISYNEQFF
.,TRBJ2-3,.,TRBV15,TGTGCCACCAGCGAGACAATTAGCACAGATACGCAGTATTTT,CATSETISTDTQYF
TRBD1,TRBJ2-7,.,TRBV18,TGTGCCAGCTCAACCCGGGACAGGGGGACCGAGCAGTACTTC,CASSTRDRGTEQYF
TRBD2,TRBJ2-5,.,TRBV18,TGTGCCAGCTCACCGGTGGCGGGAGTAACCGAGACCCAGTACTTC,CASSPVAGVTETQYF
.,TRBJ1-2,once,TRBV15,TGTGCCACCAGCAGAGGGGGACTAGGGCGCATTTCCTATGGCTACACCTTC,CATSRGGLGRISYGYTF
.,TRBJ2-5,.,TRBV7-9,TGTGCCGGGGGGGCTTCTGAGACCCAGTACTTC,CAGGASETQYF
TRBD1,TRBJ2-7,.,TRBV7-9,TGTGCCAGCAGCAAGGACAGGGGGCACGAGCAGTACTTC,CASSKDRGHEQYF
.,TRBJ1-1,.,TRBV4-3,TGCGCCAGCAGCCAAGGACACCGGGACACTGAAGCTTTCTTT,CASSQGHRDTEAFF
TRBD1,TRBJ1-3,.,TRBV5-1,TGCGCCAGCAGCTTGGAGTTGACAGGGGGCGAGAACACCATATATTTT,CASSLELTGGENTIYF
TRBD2,TRBJ2-1,.,TRBV5-4,TGTGCCAGCAGTTTCCAGGGAGCGGGGTACAATGAGCAGTTCTTC,CASSFQGAGYNEQFF
TRBD1,TRBJ1-5,.,TRBV7-2,TGTGCCAGCAGCTTAGAAGCGGGGGCAGGGGGTCAGCCCCAGCATTTT,CASSLEAGAGGQPQHF
.,TRBJ2-2,.,TRBV19,TGTGCCAGTAGTATTCGGGACACAAGCACCGGGGAGCTGTTTTTT,CASSIRDTSTGELFF
TRBD1,TRBJ1-1,.,TRBV6-5,TGTGCCAGCAGCCCAGGGGGCGCGATAGGGTTTGGAGCTTTCTTT,CASSPGGAIGFGAFF
.,TRBJ1-2,few,TRBV6-1,TGTGCCAGCAGGGGGACCGGGACTAACTATGGCTACACCTTC,CASRGTGTNYGYTF
.,TRBJ1-2,.,TRBV11-2,TGTGCCAGCAGCCCGAAAGGAGACTATGGCTACACCTTC,CASSPKGDYGYTF
.,TRBJ2-1,.,TRBV12-5,TGTGCTAGTGGTTTAGGACGAGGCTCCTACAATGAGCAGTTCTTC,CASGLGRGSYNEQFF
.,TRBJ1-1,.,TRBV18,TGTGCCAGCTCACCCCCGGGGAGCACTGAAGCTTTCTTT,CASSPPGSTEAFF
.,TRBJ1-1,.,TRBV5-1,TGCGCCAGCAGCTTCGTCGGGGGCAGGGAGACTGAAGCTTTCTTT,CASSFVGGRETEAFF
TRBD2,TRBJ2-1,.,TRBV30,TGTGCCTGGAGTCGGGGACTAGCGCCTCTTGATGAGCAGTTCTTC,CAWSRGLAPLDEQFF
.,TRBJ1-6,.,TRBV10-2,TGCGCCAGCACTCACAGGGACCATAATTCACCCCTCCACTTT,CASTHRDHNSPLHF
.,TRBJ1-2,.,TRBV28,TGTGCCAGCAGGGGGCCAGTTAGGGCTCAGAACTATGGCTACACCTTC,CASRGPVRAQNYGYTF
.,TRBJ1-4,few,TRBV30,TGTGCCTGGAGTGACAGACCGCCCGATGAAAAACTGTTTTTT,CAWSDRPPDEKLFF
.,TRBJ1-4,.,TRBV25-1,TGTGCCAGCAGTATCAGGGATGGTGAAAAACTGTTTTTT,CASSIRDGEKLFF
.,TRBJ1-1,.,TRBV5-1,TGCGCCAGCAGCCCGGACACCATGAACACTGAAGCTTTCTTT,CASSPDTMNTEAFF
TRBD1,TRBJ1-1,.,TRBV6-1,TGTGCCAGCAGTGCCGGACAGGGGGGAAGGGGGAACACTGAAGCTTTCTTT,CASSAGQGGRGNTEAFF
TRBD2,TRBJ2-3,.,TRBV5-4,TGTGCCAGCAGCTTGGGGGTCGGGGGGGCCGCAGATACGCAGTATTTT,CASSLGVGGAADTQYF
.,TRBJ1-2,.,TRBV7-2,TGTGCCAGCAGCTTAGGGCAGGGTAACTATGGCTACACCTTC,CASSLGQGNYGYTF
.,TRBJ1-6,.,TRBV5-1,TGCGCCAGCAGCTCCCCGGGAGCAAATAATTCACCCCTCCACTTT,CASSSPGANNSPLHF
TRBD1,TRBJ1-4,.,TRBV5-1,TGCGCCAGCCGTAGACAGGGATCGAATGAAAAACTGTTTTTT,CASRRQGSNEKLFF
.,TRBJ2-7,few,TRBV10-3,TGTGCCATCAGTGGATGGGATTCCTACGAGCAGTACTTC,CAISGWDSYEQYF
.,TRBJ2-2,.,TRBV9,TGTGCCAGCAGCGTGGCCGGGGAGCTGTTTTTT,CASSVAGELFF
TRBD1,TRBJ1-2,once,TRBV28,TGTGCCAGCAGAAACGGACAGGGCTATGGCTACACCTTC,CASRNGQGYGYTF
TRBD1,TRBJ1-4,.,TRBV7-9,TGTGCCAGCAGCTCCGGACAGGGTCGACGCGGCGAAAAACTGTTTTTT,CASSSGQGRRGEKLFF
TRBD2,TRBJ2-1,.,TRBV6-5,TGTGCCAGCAGTTACGTTGGGCTAGCGGGAGTCAATGAGCAGTTCTTC,CASSYVGLAGVNEQFF
.,TRBJ2-2,.,TRBV7-9,TGTGCCAGCAGCGGCATCCGCCGGAGGACCACCGGGGAGCTGTTTTTT,CASSGIRRRTTGELFF
TRBD1,TRBJ1-1,few,TRBV5-1,TGCGCCAGCAGCTTAGGACAGGGGATCGGTGAAGCTTTCTTT,CASSLGQGIGEAFF